These T cell receptor beta chains were read from a single sample in a study of blood T cells in healthy people across ages. TCRdb re-derived calls from the 5' RACE reads in MiXCR, one entry per CDR3 protein. This sample has 650,000 to 800,000 distinct CDR3 sequences, with around 45% found just once. Sequencing input: blood. The receptors derive from a man between 60 and 70 years old in good health. Both conserved end residues are part of each CDR3. A D gene is named only where the DNA matches it firmly. Expanded clones are given a class, and other clones once, few, many or no size at all.

v_gene: TRBV18
d_gene: .
j_gene: TRBJ2-1
abundance: .
CDR3aa: CASSQPGGANEQFF
CDR3nt: TGTGCCAGCTCCCAGCCGGGCGGTGCCAATGAGCAGTTCTTC

v_gene: TRBV7-2
d_gene: .
j_gene: TRBJ1-6
abundance: few
CDR3aa: CASSSRGSAPLHF
CDR3nt: TGTGCCAGCAGCTCTAGGGGGTCCGCACCCCTCCACTTT

v_gene: TRBV3-1
d_gene: .
j_gene: TRBJ2-7
abundance: few
CDR3aa: CASSAIGEQYF
CDR3nt: TGTGCCAGCAGCGCTATTGGCGAGCAGTACTTC

v_gene: TRBV7-9
d_gene: TRBD2
j_gene: TRBJ2-3
abundance: .
CDR3aa: CACSPPGSSGSYTPDTQYF
CDR3nt: TGTGCCTGCAGCCCACCTGGGTCTAGCGGGAGCTATACACCAGATACGCAGTATTTT

v_gene: TRBV6-2/TRBV6-3
d_gene: .
j_gene: TRBJ1-2
abundance: .
CDR3aa: CASSLSWTAYGYTF
CDR3nt: TGTGCCAGCAGTTTATCTTGGACGGCCTATGGCTACACCTTC

v_gene: TRBV27
d_gene: .
j_gene: TRBJ2-1
abundance: many
CDR3aa: CASSFGGPNEQFF
CDR3nt: TGTGCCAGCAGTTTCGGGGGGCCGAATGAGCAGTTCTTC

v_gene: TRBV6-2/TRBV6-3
d_gene: TRBD2
j_gene: TRBJ2-7
abundance: .
CDR3aa: CASSRTSGGARGNEQYF
CDR3nt: TGTGCCAGCAGTAGGACTAGCGGGGGGGCCCGGGGCAATGAGCAGTACTTC

v_gene: TRBV6-1
d_gene: .
j_gene: TRBJ1-1
abundance: .
CDR3aa: CAAYGQMKNTEAFF
CDR3nt: TGTGCCGCCTACGGACAGATGAAGAACACTGAAGCTTTCTTT

v_gene: TRBV18
d_gene: .
j_gene: TRBJ2-5
abundance: .
CDR3aa: CASSPQELETQYF
CDR3nt: TGTGCCAGCTCACCACAGGAGTTGGAGACCCAGTACTTC

v_gene: TRBV20-1
d_gene: .
j_gene: TRBJ2-7
abundance: .
CDR3aa: CSASKPDTYNEQYF
CDR3nt: TGCAGTGCTAGTAAACCGGACACCTACAATGAGCAGTACTTC

v_gene: TRBV6-1
d_gene: TRBD2
j_gene: TRBJ2-5
abundance: .
CDR3aa: CASSGLSAGEQYF
CDR3nt: TGTGCCAGCTCCGGACTGAGTGCGGGAGAGCAGTACTTC

v_gene: TRBV20-1
d_gene: .
j_gene: TRBJ2-1
abundance: .
CDR3aa: CSAEGGSSYNEQFF
CDR3nt: TGCAGTGCAGAAGGAGGGAGCTCCTACAATGAGCAGTTCTTC

v_gene: TRBV25-1
d_gene: TRBD2
j_gene: TRBJ2-1
abundance: .
CDR3aa: CASSESGLTVNEQFF
CDR3nt: TGTGCCAGCAGTGAATCGGGACTAACAGTCAATGAGCAGTTCTTC

v_gene: TRBV12-3/TRBV12-4
d_gene: .
j_gene: TRBJ1-2
abundance: .
CDR3aa: CASSLEAKGDYGHTF
CDR3nt: TGTGCCAGCAGTTTAGAGGCGAAGGGCGACTATGGCCACACCTTC

v_gene: TRBV6-2/TRBV6-3
d_gene: .
j_gene: TRBJ2-3
abundance: few
CDR3aa: CASSLGRGRRDTRYF
CDR3nt: TGTGCCAGCAGTTTAGGCAGGGGTCGTCGGGATACGCGGTATTTT

v_gene: TRBV7-9
d_gene: .
j_gene: TRBJ1-1
abundance: .
CDR3aa: CASSTGNYMNTEAFF
CDR3nt: TGTGCCAGCAGCACCGGGAACTACATGAACACTGAAGCTTTCTTT